This T cell receptor beta chain was documented in a study of blood T cell repertoires in COVID-19. The CDR3 covers 13 residues. The germline CDR1 and CDR2 sequences are MNHEY and SVGAGI. The V segment lost 10 bases and the J segment 5 bases; nucleotides outside the gene matches: 6. Assay: immunoSEQ multiplex PCR; the TCRdb copy retains only in-frame clones and omits some. The table has 150,000 to 200,000 clones, roughly 90% seen once. This clone occurred a few times. This sequence joins TRBV6-5 and TRBJ1-2; the match to TRBD1 covers 11 bases. Sequencing was done on a sample of peripheral blood. The clonotype comes from a man aged 60 to 69 with active or convalescent COVID-19. The CDR3 region is CATKDRGLYGYTF. In nucleotides, the CDR3 is TGTGCCACCAAGGACAGGGGGCTTTATGGCTACACCTTC.